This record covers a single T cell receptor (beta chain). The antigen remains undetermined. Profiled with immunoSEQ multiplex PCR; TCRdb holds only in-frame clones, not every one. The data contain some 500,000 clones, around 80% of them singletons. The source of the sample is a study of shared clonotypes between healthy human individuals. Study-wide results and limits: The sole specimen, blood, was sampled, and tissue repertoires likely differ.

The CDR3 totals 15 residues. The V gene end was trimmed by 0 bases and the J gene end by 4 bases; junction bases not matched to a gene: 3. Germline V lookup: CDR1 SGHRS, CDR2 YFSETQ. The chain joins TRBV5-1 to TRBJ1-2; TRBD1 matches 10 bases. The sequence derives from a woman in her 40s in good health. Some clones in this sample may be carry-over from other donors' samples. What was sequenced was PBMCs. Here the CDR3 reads CASSLGQGAGYGYTF. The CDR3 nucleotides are TGCGCCAGCAGCTTGGGACAGGGGGCTGGCTATGGCTACACCTTC. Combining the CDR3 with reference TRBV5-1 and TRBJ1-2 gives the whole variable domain KAGVTQTPRYLIKTRGQQVTLSCSPISGHRSVSWYQQTPGQGLQFLFEYFSETQRNKGNFPGRFSGRQFSNSRSEMNVSTLELGDSALYLCASSLGQGAGYGYTFGSGTRLTVV.